This T cell receptor beta chain was found in a study of radiation and T cells in renal cell carcinoma. Overall study results and limits: From baseline, blood top tumor clonotypes peaked at 2 weeks post-radiation.

Using immunoSEQ multiplex PCR, the repertoire was profiled, and TCRdb retains in-frame clones only, with some absent. This table has approximately 110,000 clones, around 80% appearing once. Germline V CDR1 and CDR2: MGHDK, SYGVNS. This CDR3 contains 15 residues. V shed 4 bases and J shed 6 bases, with 19 bases lying between them. Documented time point: baseline pretreatment blood. The treatment was: 15 Gy SBRT to primary tumor, nephrectomy 4 weeks later. On this clone: The antigen remains undetermined.

The material was blood, obtained from a patient whose treatment included radiotherapy and nephrectomy. This receptor was identified in a woman aged 55-69 years with renal cell carcinoma. The chain is built from TRBV25-1 and TRBJ2-7; D may correspond to TRBD1 or TRBD2 (5 bases each). The CDR3, as DNA: TGTGCCAGCAGTGGGCAGGGAGCTTTGGTACCCGAGCAGTACTTC. Its translation is CASSGQGALVPEQYF.